The clone carrying this TCR beta chain is medium-sized. Its matching antigen is unknown. Cells sorted as Tregs were CD4+, CD25+ and CD127-/low. MiXCR, applied by TCRdb to the 5' RACE reads, yields one record per CDR3 protein. The repertoire holds about 9,100 distinct CDR3 sequences, with 12% to 15% as singletons. This CDR3 region has 13 residues. Germline V gives CDR1 DFQATT, CDR2 SNEGSKA (reference sequence). Trimming at V came to 6 bases and at J to 1 base, leaving 3 bases not matched to a gene. Study results and caveats: Tumor memory CD4+ T cell TCR gene usage clustered with blood and lymph node memory CD4+ cells and lymph node naive CD4+ cells. Tumor Tregs overlapped most with tumor, then blood, naive CD4+ cells. Larger-cohort validation covered only one TCR beta V-J rearrangement.

This sequence originates from a female donor with breast cancer. Sequencing was done on a sample of Tregs sorted from blood. V usage is TRBV20-1 and J usage is TRBJ2-5; 9 positions match TRBD2. The CDR3 region has the DNA TGCAGTGCCGAGCGGGGGGCCCAAGAGACCCAGTACTTC. It yields the protein CSAERGAQETQYF.